This paragraph covers one TCR beta chain sequence. What it recognizes is unknown. The CDR3 consists of 12 residues. Per germline, CDR1 ENHRY and CDR2 SYGVKD. Trimming shortened V by 0 bases and J by 4 bases, and 4 bases separated the two germline ends. The data originate from a study of cytomegalovirus exposure and HLA in healthy donors. Study-level points and caveats: In a later analysis, CMV-associated beta chains were mostly HLA-associated, it appeared. According to the study, some 160 TCR beta chains were cytomegalovirus-associated.

In the PCR, 60 Vbeta and 13 Jbeta primers were used. The protocol was immunoSEQ multiplex PCR, while the TCRdb copy is restricted to in-frame clones and leaves out a portion. The sample includes tens of thousands of clones. This clonotype originated in a female donor in good health and CMV-seropositive. The chain has TRBV10-3 and TRBJ2-7; D ambiguous. The sample was PBMCs. The chain's CDR3 is CAISESIYEQYF. In DNA form, the CDR3 reads TGTGCCATCAGTGAGTCTATTTACGAGCAGTACTTC.